The rows below give T cell receptor beta chains drawn from one sample of a study of T cell changes during pregnancy in multiple sclerosis. Some clones are missing from TCRdb's copy, which holds only in-frame ones; the method was immunoSEQ multiplex PCR. The data hold more than 80,000 clones, with 85% to 95% observed a single time. The source material was peripheral blood, sampled after pregnancy. These receptors all stem from a female donor with multiple sclerosis, enrolled in a pregnancy study. CDR3s include the opening cysteine and the closing phenylalanine or tryptophan. The D gene is left open where the match is weak. For some rows the clone size is stated as once, few or many, or as a class when expanded; others skip it.

j_call v_call clone_size d_call cdr3_nt cdr3_aa
TRBJ1-2 TRBV28 - - TGTGCCAGCAGCCGCTCGGGGGGCATCGGAGGCTACACCTTC CASSRSGGIGGYTF
TRBJ2-5 TRBV27 - TRBD1 TGTGCCAGGGTTCCGGGACAGGGGAATCGGGGGAAGACCCAGTACTTC CARVPGQGNRGKTQYF
TRBJ1-2 TRBV29-1 few - TGCAGCGTTGGAGGCGGGGCCCAAAATGGCTACACCTTC CSVGGGAQNGYTF
TRBJ1-4 TRBV7-3 - - TGTGCCAGCAGCCCCCGGACAGCTAATGAAAAACTGTTTTTT CASSPRTANEKLFF
TRBJ2-7 TRBV19 - TRBD1 TGTGCCAGTAGTTTGACAGGGGACCCCTCCTACGAGCAGTACTTC CASSLTGDPSYEQYF
TRBJ2-1 TRBV18 - TRBD2 TGTGCCAGCTCACCTTATAATATAGCGGGGGTGACCAATGAGCAGTTCTTC CASSPYNIAGVTNEQFF
TRBJ1-4 TRBV2 - - TGTGCCAGCAGTCCCTTGGGGGGGCCTGCGACTAATGAAAAACTGTTTTTT CASSPLGGPATNEKLFF
TRBJ2-3 TRBV21-1 - - TGTGCCAGCAGCGCCTTCTCAGGGGCTAGCACAGATACGCAGTATTTT CASSAFSGASTDTQYF
TRBJ1-4 TRBV7-8 - - TGTGCCAGCAGCTTATCAATCTCTCCGGGGGGTAAGCAAGAAAAACTGTTTTTT CASSLSISPGGKQEKLFF
TRBJ2-2 TRBV27 - - TGTGCCAGCAGTTTAGTGTTGTCTACCGGGGAGCTGTTTTTT CASSLVLSTGELFF
TRBJ1-1 TRBV30 once - TGTGCCTGGAGAACAGGGACTGAAGCTTTCTTT CAWRTGTEAFF
TRBJ1-5 TRBV19 - - TGTGCCAGTAGTATAGATCGGCAGGGCGGCCATCAGCCCCAGCATTTT CASSIDRQGGHQPQHF
TRBJ2-7 TRBV18 - TRBD1 TGTGCCAGCTCTTACCTACCCGTACCAATGGGGGACAGCTCCTACGAGCAGTACTTC CASSYLPVPMGDSSYEQYF
TRBJ2-1 TRBV28 - - TGTGCCAGCAGTCCTGCGGGGCTATTATCCTACAATGAGCAGTTCTTC CASSPAGLLSYNEQFF
TRBJ1-4 TRBV5-1 - - TGCGCCAGCAGCTTGGTTGGGGGGGGTACGCTGTTTTTT CASSLVGGGTLFF
TRBJ1-1 TRBV2 - - TGTGCCAGCAGAGCTCAGGGAAACACTGAAGCTTTCTTT CASRAQGNTEAFF
TRBJ2-1 TRBV19 - - TGTGCCAGTAGTATGTGGGACTCCGATTCCTACAATGAGCAGTTCTTC CASSMWDSDSYNEQFF
TRBJ2-7 TRBV30 - TRBD2 TGTGCCTGGAGTGTGGGACTATCGTACGAGCAGTACTTC CAWSVGLSYEQYF
TRBJ1-6 TRBV9 - - TGTGCCAGCAGCGGAGCCTCCTCCCTTAATTCACCCCTCCACTTT CASSGASSLNSPLHF
TRBJ2-7 TRBV11-2 - TRBD2 TGTGCCAGCAGCTTACCAGCGGGGGGCCCCTACGAGCAGTACTTC CASSLPAGGPYEQYF
TRBJ2-3 TRBV5-1 once - TGCGCCAGCAGCAGGGGGACGACAGATACGCAGTATTTT CASSRGTTDTQYF
TRBJ1-3 TRBV7-9 - - TGTGCCAGCAGCTTTACTTCTAGCTCTGGAAACACCATATATTTT CASSFTSSSGNTIYF
TRBJ2-1 TRBV15 - - TGTGCCACCAGCAGGGAGTCACCTACCTACAATGAGCAGTTCTTC CATSRESPTYNEQFF
TRBJ2-5 TRBV27 once - TGTGCCAGCAGTTTATCGCGACTAGGGCAAGAGACCCAGTACTTC CASSLSRLGQETQYF
TRBJ2-5 TRBV7-3 - TRBD1 TGTGCCAGCAGCCGGGGACAGGGGGCGTTCGGTGGGACCCAGTACTTC CASSRGQGAFGGTQYF
TRBJ1-1 TRBV30 - - TGTGCCTCACCCAGAGAGGGTGGGGGCGCGAACACTGAAGCTTTCTTT CASPREGGGANTEAFF
TRBJ1-1 TRBV11-2 - - TGTGCCAGCAGCTTAAAAGGGGGAGAAGCTTTCTTT CASSLKGGEAFF